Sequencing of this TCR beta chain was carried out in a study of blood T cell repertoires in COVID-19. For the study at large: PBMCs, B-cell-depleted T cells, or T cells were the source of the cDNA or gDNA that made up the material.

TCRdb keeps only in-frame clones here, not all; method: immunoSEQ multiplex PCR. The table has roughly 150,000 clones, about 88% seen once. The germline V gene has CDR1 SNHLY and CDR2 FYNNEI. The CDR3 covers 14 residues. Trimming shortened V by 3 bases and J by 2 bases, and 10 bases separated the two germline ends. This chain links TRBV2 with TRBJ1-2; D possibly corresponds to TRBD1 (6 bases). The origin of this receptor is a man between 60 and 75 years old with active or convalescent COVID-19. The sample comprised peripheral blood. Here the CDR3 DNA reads TGTGCCAGCAGTGACCAAGGGGGAAACTATGGCTACACCTTC. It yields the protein CASSDQGGNYGYTF.